Below are 11 T cell receptor beta chains sequenced from a single sample in a study of blood T cell repertoires in COVID-19. TCRdb keeps only in-frame clones here, not all; method: immunoSEQ multiplex PCR. Of 130,000 or so clones listed, about 80% are singletons. The specimen sequenced was peripheral blood. All receptors derive from a man over 45 with acute or convalescent COVID-19.

The V gene is TRBV5-6, the J gene TRBJ2-5; the D gene is possibly TRBD2 (6 bases). In germline, CDR1 is SGHDT, CDR2 YYEEEE. V gave up 0 bases and J gave up 4 bases, with 10 bases separating them. This CDR3 spans 14 amino acids. CDR3 sequence (DNA): TGTGCCAGCAGCTTGGCCGGGGGTCGAGAGACCCAGTACTTC. Residues: CASSLAGGRETQYF. The full variable domain, completed using reference TRBV5-6 and TRBJ2-5, is DAGVTQSPTHLIKTRGQQVTLRCSPKSGHDTVSWYQQALGQGPQFIFQYYEEEERQRGNFPDRFSGHQFPNYSSELNVNALLLGDSALYLCASSLAGGRETQYFGPGTRLLVL.

The rearrangement uses TRBV19 and TRBJ2-7; D gene uncertain. V gave up 4 bases and J gave up 6 bases, with 13 bases separating them. CDR1 and CDR2 from the germline V gene are LNHDA and SQIVND (reference sequence). This CDR3 region has 13 residues. The CDR3 is CASSNGLVGEQYF. Here the CDR3 DNA reads TGTGCCAGTAGTAACGGGTTAGTAGGCGAGCAGTACTTC.

The J gene is TRBJ2-6, the V gene TRBV10-3, with D perhaps TRBD1 (5 bases). This CDR3 has 14 residues. The germline V gene encodes CDR1 ENHRY and CDR2 SYGVKD. The ends were cut back, 3 bases at V and 2 bases at J, with 5 bases in the middle. The CDR3 loop reads CAISDRAGANVLTF. In DNA, the CDR3 is TGTGCCATCAGTGACAGGGCTGGGGCCAACGTCCTGACTTTC.

This sequence joins TRBV2 and TRBJ2-3; the D is unclear. V was pared by 5 bases and J by 3 bases, with 3 bases between. The CDR3 runs 11 residues. The V gene's germline CDR1 is SNHLY and CDR2 FYNNEI. The CDR3, as DNA: TGTGCCAGCAGTTTAACAGATACGCAGTATTTT. It codes for CASSLTDTQYF.

V is TRBV2 and J is TRBJ1-1; the D is unclear. This CDR3 has 12 amino acids. V was shortened by 7 bases and J by 4 bases, with 10 bases between the two germline ends. Germline CDR1 SNHLY, CDR2 FYNNEI. Here the CDR3 DNA reads TGTGCCAGCATCGGTGGAGGCACTGAAGCTTTCTTT. Amino acid sequence: CASIGGGTEAFF.

The V gene is TRBV4-2, the J gene TRBJ1-3, with 7 bases matching TRBD1. The CDR3 is 14 amino acids. V shed 4 bases and J 4 bases; nucleotides not matched to a gene: 4. The germline CDR1 and CDR2 sequences are LGHNA and YNFKEQ. CDR3 sequence: CASSLQGSGNTIYF. CDR3 coding DNA: TGTGCCAGCAGCCTACAGGGGAGCGGAAACACCATATATTTT.

V usage is TRBV6-5 and J usage is TRBJ1-6; 9 bases map to TRBD1. Germline V gives CDR1 MNHEY, CDR2 SVGAGI. After removal of 5 bases from V and 10 bases from J, the junction contained 6 bases not matched to a gene. This CDR3 spans 14 amino acids. The CDR3 nucleotides read TGTGCCAGCAGTCTACAGGGGGCTAGGTCACCCCTCCACTTT. This gives the protein CASSLQGARSPLHF.

This chain connects TRBV12-3 or TRBV12-4 to TRBJ1-1, with D hard to call. The CDR3 spans 13 residues. Trimming shortened V by 3 bases and J by 2 bases, and 7 bases separated the two germline ends. The CDR3, as DNA: TGTGCCAGCAGTTTTCAGGTTAACACTGAAGCTTTCTTT. Translated: CASSFQVNTEAFF.

The V gene is TRBV19, the J gene TRBJ2-2; 10 nucleotides align to TRBD2. The V segment lost 7 bases and the J segment 7 bases; nucleotides outside the gene matches: 9. CDR1 and CDR2 from the germline V gene are LNHDA and SQIVND (reference sequence). The CDR3 loop spans 15 amino acids. This CDR3 reads CASIGLAGVSGELFF. CDR3 DNA: TGTGCCAGTATCGGGCTAGCGGGGGTTAGCGGGGAGCTGTTTTTT.

The chain employs TRBV5-1 and TRBJ1-3; no definite D call. This CDR3 is built from 15 residues. From germline, CDR1 is SGHRS and CDR2 YFSETQ. Trimming cost V 3 bases and J 0 bases, with 10 bases left between them. CDR3 sequence (DNA): TGCGCCAGCAGCTCCGCCGGGAGCTCTGGAAACACCATATATTTT. Its translation: CASSSAGSSGNTIYF. Full variable domain (remainder filled in from reference TRBV5-1 and TRBJ1-3): KAGVTQTPRYLIKTRGQQVTLSCSPISGHRSVSWYQQTPGQGLQFLFEYFSETQRNKGNFPGRFSGRQFSNSRSEMNVSTLELGDSALYLCASSSAGSSGNTIYFGEGSWLTVV.

The chain joins TRBV7-8 to TRBJ2-5; 7 positions match TRBD1. The CDR3 sequence is 16 residues long. Germline V gives CDR1 SGHVS, CDR2 FQNEAQ. V lost 1 base, J lost 6 bases, and 11 bases stayed unmatched. The CDR3 sequence is CASSLGTGPSTKTQYF. The DNA for the CDR3 is TGTGCCAGCAGCTTAGGGACAGGCCCATCGACGAAGACCCAGTACTTC.